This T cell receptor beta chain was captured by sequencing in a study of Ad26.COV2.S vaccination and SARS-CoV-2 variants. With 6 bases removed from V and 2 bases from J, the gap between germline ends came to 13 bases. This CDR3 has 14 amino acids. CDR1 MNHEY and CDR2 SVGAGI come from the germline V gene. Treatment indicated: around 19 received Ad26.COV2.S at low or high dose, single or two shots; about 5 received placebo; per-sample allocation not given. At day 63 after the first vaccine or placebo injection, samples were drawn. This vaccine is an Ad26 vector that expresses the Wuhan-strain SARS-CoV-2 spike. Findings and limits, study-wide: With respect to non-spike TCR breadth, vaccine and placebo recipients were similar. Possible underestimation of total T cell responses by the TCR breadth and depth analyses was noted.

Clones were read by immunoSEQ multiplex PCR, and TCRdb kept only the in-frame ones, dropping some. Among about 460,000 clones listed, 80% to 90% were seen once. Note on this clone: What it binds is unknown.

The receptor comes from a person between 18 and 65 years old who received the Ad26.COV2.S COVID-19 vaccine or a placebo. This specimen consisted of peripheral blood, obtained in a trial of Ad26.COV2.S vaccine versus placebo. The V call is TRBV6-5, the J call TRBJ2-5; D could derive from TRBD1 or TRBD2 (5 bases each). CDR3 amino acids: CASSEGRSQETQYF. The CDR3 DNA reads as TGTGCCAGCAGCGAGGGACGGAGTCAAGAGACCCAGTACTTC.